This T cell receptor beta chain was recovered during a study of blood T cell repertoires in COVID-19. Turning to the study itself: The United States, Italy and Spain supplied acute and convalescent COVID-19 samples. T cells, B-cell-depleted T cells, or PBMCs provided the cDNA or gDNA that served as material.

Under the authors' procedure: The authors estimated nucleated cell counts from reference gene primer amplification. Only in-frame clones appear in the TCRdb table, and some are missing; sequencing was by immunoSEQ multiplex PCR. D and trimming were read from the DNA, whereas the V and J calls and clone size are those reported in that table. The sample has about 120,000 clones; 65% to 80% are singletons. This clonotype was sampled from a human donor with acute or convalescent COVID-19. The donor label of this sample is uncertain. The sequenced material came from peripheral blood.

The CDR3 DNA reads TGTGCCAGCAGACCGGACACCCAGGTCTACGAGCAGTACTTC. It yields the protein CASRPDTQVYEQYF. This chain uses TRBV2 with TRBJ2-7; D perhaps matches TRBD1 (5 bases). The CDR3 covers 14 residues. V dropped 6 bases and J dropped 3 bases, with 15 bases sitting between them. Per germline, CDR1 SNHLY and CDR2 FYNNEI. Combining the CDR3 with reference TRBV2 and TRBJ2-7 gives the whole variable domain EPEVTQTPSHQVTQMGQEVILRCVPISNHLYFYWYRQILGQKVEFLVSFYNNEISEKSEIFDDQFSVERPDGSNFTLKIRSTKLEDSAMYFCASRPDTQVYEQYFGPGTRLTVT.